This T cell receptor (beta chain) stems from a study of cytomegalovirus exposure and HLA in healthy donors. Across the whole study: For the roughly 400 genotyped donors, approximately 83% fell within the Caucasian-associated ancestry cluster.

This PCR relied on a set of 60 Vbeta primers and 13 Jbeta primers. Sequencing used immunoSEQ multiplex PCR; TCRdb keeps in-frame clones, though not all of them. The record lists roughly 76,000 clones, of which the ten most abundant hold around 2.4%. Findings and caveats of the study: In a later analysis, TCR beta V- and J-gene trimming showed a link to a missense DCLRE1C variant. What TCR beta sequences reportedly achieved was accurate prediction of HLA-A and HLA-B alleles in most subjects. Across donors, presence/absence analyses took sequencing depth to be roughly uniform.

A remark on this clone: Its cognate antigen is unknown.

Trimming removed 4 bases from V and 2 bases from J; junction bases left unmatched: 7. The germline gives CDR1 MGHDK, CDR2 SYGVNS. The CDR3 length is 16 residues. The sequenced material came from PBMCs. The J gene is TRBJ2-3, the V gene TRBV25-1; TRBD2 aligns across 9 bases. This receptor was identified in a female donor in good health and CMV-seropositive. In DNA form, the CDR3 reads TGTGCCAGCAGTGCTGCTAGCGGGGCTTTCACAGATACGCAGTATTTT. It yields the protein CASSAASGAFTDTQYF.